Following are 17 T cell receptor beta chains from one sample sequenced in a study of cytomegalovirus exposure and HLA in healthy donors. With 60 Vbeta and 13 Jbeta primers, the PCR was carried out. The protocol was immunoSEQ multiplex PCR, while the TCRdb copy is restricted to in-frame clones and leaves out a portion. Among about 60,000 clones listed, roughly 70% were seen once. Sequenced material: PBMCs. These receptors were obtained from a woman between 55 and 75 years old in good health and CMV-seropositive.

The rearrangement uses TRBV9 and TRBJ1-4; 7 bases align to TRBD1. The CDR3 is made up of 16 amino acids. V lost 2 bases and J lost 7; bases outside the gene matches: 11. The germline gives CDR1 SGDLS, CDR2 YYNGEE. The CDR3 spells CASSVGTGDLREKLFF. CDR3 sequence (DNA): TGTGCCAGCAGCGTGGGTACAGGGGATTTACGTGAAAAACTGTTTTTT. Filled out from reference TRBV9 and TRBJ1-4, the complete variable domain reads DSGVTQTPKHLITATGQRVTLRCSPRSGDLSVYWYQQSLDQGLQFLIQYYNGEERAKGNILERFSAQQFPDLHSELNLSSLELGDSALYFCASSVGTGDLREKLFFGSGTQLSVL.

The rearrangement links TRBV9 to TRBJ2-1, with 9 bases matching TRBD1. The junction had 2 bases not matched to a gene; V was cut back by 4 bases and J by 6 bases. Germline V gene data show CDR1 as SGDLS and CDR2 as YYNGEE. The CDR3 is 13 residues long. The CDR3 loop is CASSRGQGNEQFF. The DNA of the CDR3 is TGTGCCAGCAGCCGGGGACAGGGCAATGAGCAGTTCTTC.

This clone was seen only once. This rearrangement joins TRBV7-2 to TRBJ2-7, with D perhaps matching TRBD1 (6 bases). Trimming stripped 4 bases from V and 6 bases from J, with 16 bases between. Looked up from germline, CDR1 is SGHTA and CDR2 is FQGNSA. The CDR3 runs 14 residues. The CDR3 nucleotides read TGTGCCAGCAGCTATCTCCAGGGGACGGCCGAGCAGTACTTC. Translating gives CASSYLQGTAEQYF. The full variable domain, with the rest looked up from reference TRBV7-2 and TRBJ2-7, is GAGVSQSPSNKVTEKGKDVELRCDPISGHTALYWYRQSLGQGLEFLIYFQGNSAPDKSGLPSDRFSAERTGGSVSTLTIQRTQQEDSAVYLCASSYLQGTAEQYFGPGTRLTVT.

The gene calls are TRBV6-1 and TRBJ1-5, with unresolved D. The CDR3 has 13 residues. Germline-derived CDR1 and CDR2 are MNHNS and SASEGT. With 5 bases removed from V and 3 bases from J, the gap between germline ends came to 8 bases. Here the CDR3 reads CASSTGFNQPQHF. As DNA, the CDR3 is TGTGCCAGCAGTACGGGGTTCAATCAGCCCCAGCATTTT.

This clone appeared a few times. The chain has TRBV6-5 and TRBJ1-6; D is unclear. This CDR3 region has 14 residues. The V gene's germline CDR1 is MNHEY and CDR2 SVGAGI. V was trimmed by 5 bases and J by 8 bases, leaving 13 bases between them. CDR3 in amino acids: CASSGRGRDSPLHF. In nucleotides, the CDR3 is TGTGCCAGCAGTGGTCGGGGTCGGGATTCACCCCTCCACTTT.

The gene calls are TRBV6-5 and TRBJ1-1; unclear D gene. The V end was cut by 6 bases, the J end by 2 bases, with 16 bases between. The CDR3 is made up of 15 amino acids. Per the germline V gene, CDR1 is MNHEY and CDR2 is SVGAGI. The CDR3 DNA sequence: TGTGCCAGCAGAGAACAGAGAAATAAAAACACTGAAGCTTTCTTT. Translated, it gives CASREQRNKNTEAFF.

This chain's CDR3 is CASSFLVGTGGTDTQYF. CDR3 nucleotide sequence: TGTGCCAGCAGCTTCCTAGTCGGGACAGGGGGCACAGATACGCAGTATTTT. V is TRBV7-8 and J is TRBJ2-3, with 10 bases identical to TRBD1. The CDR3 has 17 residues. CDR1 SGHVS and CDR2 FQNEAQ come from the germline V gene. V trimming: 3 bases; J trimming: 1 base; junction bases outside the gene matches: 7.

The chain carries TRBV30 and TRBJ2-2; D unclear. V lost 0 bases and J lost 1, with 6 bases in between. The CDR3 extends over 14 amino acids. Germline V gives CDR1 GTSNPN, CDR2 SVGIG (reference sequence). This CDR3 reads CAWSVFRNTGELFF. The CDR3 DNA follows: TGTGCCTGGAGTGTATTCAGGAACACCGGGGAGCTGTTTTTT. The full variable domain, completed using reference TRBV30 and TRBJ2-2, is SQTIHQWPATLVQPVGSPLSLECTVEGTSNPNLYWYRQAAGRGLQLLFYSVGIGQISSEVPQNLSASRPQDRQFILSSKKLLLSDSGFYLCAWSVFRNTGELFFGEGSRLTVL.

This clone has a single count. The V call is TRBV21-1, the J call TRBJ2-1; the tabulated D call, TRBD1, remains unverified against the DNA. TRBV21-1 is tagged as a pseudogene. CDR3 size: 17 residues. The CDR3 region is CASSKALQGDSYNEQFF. In nucleotides, the CDR3 is TGTGCCAGCAGCAAAGCGCTTCAGGGGGATTCCTACAATGAGCAGTTCTTC.

V usage is TRBV4-3 and J usage is TRBJ2-1, with D possibly matching TRBD2 (6 bases). The germline V gene has CDR1 LGHNA and CDR2 YSLEER. The V end was cut by 0 bases, the J end by 5 bases, with 8 bases between. This CDR3 region has 14 residues. The CDR3 protein is CASSQDGRNNEQFF. In DNA, the CDR3 is TGCGCCAGCAGCCAAGACGGGAGAAACAATGAGCAGTTCTTC.

The rearrangement links TRBV5-4 to TRBJ1-2; 8 bases line up with TRBD1. CDR3 length: 13 residues. The germline V gene encodes CDR1 SGHNT and CDR2 YYREEE (reference sequence). V lost 4 bases, J lost 4 bases, and 3 bases stayed unmatched. The CDR3 is CASSPDRGYGYTF. CDR3 nucleotides: TGTGCCAGCAGCCCCGACAGGGGCTATGGCTACACCTTC.

V usage is TRBV9 and J usage is TRBJ2-7, with 8 bases aligning to TRBD2. After removal of 3 bases from V and 3 bases from J, the junction contained 5 bases not matched to a gene. CDR3 length: 14 amino acids. Germline-derived CDR1 and CDR2 are SGDLS and YYNGEE. The CDR3 bases are TGTGCCAGCAGCGCATCCGGGACTAGCTACGAGCAGTACTTC. Translated, it gives CASSASGTSYEQYF. Variable domain in full (rest from reference TRBV9 and TRBJ2-7): DSGVTQTPKHLITATGQRVTLRCSPRSGDLSVYWYQQSLDQGLQFLIQYYNGEERAKGNILERFSAQQFPDLHSELNLSSLELGDSALYFCASSASGTSYEQYFGPGTRLTVT.

The chain is built from TRBV18 and TRBJ2-1; the match to TRBD1 covers 8 bases. V trimming: 7 bases; J trimming: 5 bases; junction bases outside the gene matches: 4. This CDR3 spans 13 amino acids. Per germline, CDR1 KGHSH and CDR2 LQKENI. CDR3 amino acids: CASYGQGNNEQFF. In nucleotides, the CDR3 is TGTGCCAGCTACGGACAGGGCAACAATGAGCAGTTCTTC.

The chain carries TRBV2 and TRBJ2-3, with 11 bases lining up with TRBD2. With V trimmed by 5 bases and J by 6 bases, 13 bases remained unmatched. The CDR3 runs to 17 residues. The germline gives CDR1 SNHLY, CDR2 FYNNEI. The CDR3 reads CASSTDVASGGLDTQYF. In DNA form, the CDR3 reads TGTGCCAGCAGTACCGACGTTGCTAGCGGGGGGTTGGATACGCAGTATTTT.

The chain couples TRBV19 to TRBJ1-3; no clear D gene. Germline CDR1 reads LNHDA; CDR2 reads SQIVND (reference sequence). Trimming pared 4 bases from V and 0 bases from J, leaving 19 bases between. CDR3 length: 18 amino acids. CDR3 region: CASSNLKQPLSSGNTIYF. As DNA, the CDR3 is TGTGCCAGTAGTAACCTCAAACAGCCGCTCAGCTCTGGAAACACCATATATTTT. The full variable domain, in which reference TRBV19 and TRBJ1-3 provide the parts outside the CDR3, is DGGITQSPKYLFRKEGQNVTLSCEQNLNHDAMYWYRQDPGQGLRLIYYSQIVNDFQKGDIAEGYSVSREKKESFPLTVTSAQKNPTAFYLCASSNLKQPLSSGNTIYFGEGSWLTVV.

In the case of this clone: Other DNA sequences in this specimen translate into the identical CDR3. V usage is TRBV18 and J usage is TRBJ2-2, with TRBD1 matching 9 bases. Germline V CDR1 and CDR2: KGHSH, LQKENI. The ends lost 0 bases at V and 4 bases at J; junction bases unmatched: 3. CDR3 length: 16 residues. The DNA of the CDR3 is TGTGCCAGCTCACCACCGGGACAGGGCATCACCGGGGAGCTGTTTTTT. Translated, it gives CASSPPGQGITGELFF.

The count of this clone is one. The gene calls are TRBV29-1 and TRBJ2-2, with 11 bases that match TRBD2. The CDR3 consists of 14 residues. Germline loops: CDR1 SQVTM, CDR2 ANQGSEA. The trim removed 4 bases at V and 4 bases at J, leaving 2 bases unmatched. DNA of the CDR3: TGCAGCGTTGTAGCGGGGGGGCCCACCGGGGAGCTGTTTTTT. Residues: CSVVAGGPTGELFF.